The rows below give T cell receptor beta chains drawn from one sample of a study of T cells in Graves' hyperthyroidism and ophthalmopathy. TCRdb redid the calling of the multiplex PCR reads with MiXCR, one entry per CDR3 protein. The data contain around 600,000 distinct CDR3 sequences, approximately 15% of them seen just once; the ten biggest clones take up about 6.6%. Sequenced: blood. All receptors derive from a woman under 30 with Graves' ophthalmopathy. Both conserved end residues are part of each CDR3. A D gene is named only where the DNA matches it firmly. Size is omitted from some rows. Given values are once, few, many or a class for expanded clones.

v_call	d_call	j_call	clone_size	cdr3_nt	cdr3_aa
TRBV14	-	TRBJ2-2	few	TGTGCCAGCAGCCAAGAAGGACAAGGACCCACCGGGGAGCTGTTTTTT	CASSQEGQGPTGELFF
TRBV12-5	TRBD2	TRBJ2-7	-	TGTGCTAGTGGCTGCCAGGGACTAGCGGGAGATCCCCCCTACGAGCAGTACTTC	CASGCQGLAGDPPYEQYF
TRBV4-1	-	TRBJ1-2	-	TGCGCCAGCAGCCAACGGTCCTTGGGGCAGGAATCACACCCGACAGATGGCTACACCTTC	CASSQRSLGQESHPTDGYTF
TRBV29-1	TRBD2	TRBJ2-5	few	TGCAGCGTTGTGCTAGCGGGAGGAGGAGAGACCCAGTACTTC	CSVVLAGGGETQYF
TRBV11-2	-	TRBJ2-7	few	TGTGCCAGCAGCTTACTTGTAGGGGTAACTGTGAGCTCCTACGAGCAGTACTTC	CASSLLVGVTVSSYEQYF
TRBV27	-	TRBJ2-1	many	TGTGCCAGCAGCAGCCAAAGCTCCTACAATGAGCAGTTCTTC	CASSSQSSYNEQFF
TRBV9	-	TRBJ1-6	-	TGTGCCAGCAGCCCCTCCCTACAGGGATATAATTCACCCCTCCACTTT	CASSPSLQGYNSPLHF
TRBV29-1	TRBD2	TRBJ2-1	-	TGCAGCGTTGACGGGGGTACTAGCGGGTACAATGAGCAGTTCTTC	CSVDGGTSGYNEQFF
TRBV19	-	TRBJ2-5	-	TGTGCCAGTAGTCCGGACGTGGGGGGCGGAGAGACCCAGTACTTC	CASSPDVGGGETQYF
TRBV10-3	-	TRBJ2-7	-	TGTGCCATCAGTGGGGGGCGGCAGTTCTACTGGGAGCAGTACTTC	CAISGGRQFYWEQYF
TRBV12-3/TRBV12-4	TRBD1	TRBJ2-2	-	TGTGCCAGCAGTTTTGGACAGGGGAGTTGCGGGGAGCTGTTTTTT	CASSFGQGSCGELFF
TRBV11-1	TRBD2	TRBJ2-5	few	TGTGCCAGCAGCCCCCCGAAGAGCGGGACGCACACGTACTTC	CASSPPKSGTHTYF
TRBV5-1	TRBD1	TRBJ1-3	-	TGCGCCAGCAGCTTGGGGGCAGGGGGCTCTGGAAACACCATATATTTT	CASSLGAGGSGNTIYF
TRBV7-3	-	TRBJ2-3	many	TGTGCCAGCAGCTTAAAGAGGTTTGGATATAATAGCACAGATACGCAGTATTTT	CASSLKRFGYNSTDTQYF
TRBV18	-	TRBJ1-2	many	TGTGCCAGCTCACCCCCTGCCGACGGACGGGGCTACACCTTC	CASSPPADGRGYTF
TRBV29-1	TRBD1	TRBJ2-2	-	TGCAGCGCAGGGACAGCGAACACCGGGGAGCTGTTTTTT	CSAGTANTGELFF
TRBV7-9	-	TRBJ2-7	many	TGTGCCAGCAGCCCCGCGGGGTTCAGCGCCGAGCAGTACTTC	CASSPAGFSAEQYF
TRBV20-1	TRBD1	TRBJ1-1	few	TGCAGTGCTTCGACAGGGGACCCCACTGAAGCTTTCTTT	CSASTGDPTEAFF
TRBV9	TRBD1	TRBJ2-1	few	TGTGCCTGCCAGACAGGGGGCAATGAGCAGTTCTTC	CACQTGGNEQFF
TRBV10-3	-	TRBJ2-4	many	TGTGCCATCAGTGAGTTTTGGGCAGCGCAAACCAAAAACATTCAGTACTTC	CAISEFWAAQTKNIQYF
TRBV4-1	TRBD2	TRBJ2-1	-	TGCGCCAGCAGCCAAGAGCGGGGGGAGCAGTTCTTC	CASSQERGEQFF
TRBV14	-	TRBJ1-6	-	TGTGCCAGCAGCCAAGAGGAAATAGGGTTCTCACCCCTCCACTTT	CASSQEEIGFSPLHF
TRBV2	TRBD1	TRBJ1-6	few	TGTGCCAGCAGTGTTCGGGACAGATATAATTCACCCCTCCACTTT	CASSVRDRYNSPLHF
TRBV7-3	-	TRBJ1-1	many	TGTGCCAGCAGCTTAACGGCAGGGCTGAACACTGAAGCTTTCTTT	CASSLTAGLNTEAFF
TRBV30	-	TRBJ1-3	-	TGTGCCTGGAGGAGGGGATACTCTGGAAACACCATATATTTT	CAWRRGYSGNTIYF
TRBV28	-	TRBJ1-5	many	TGTGCCAGCAGGAGATCTAGGCAAAGCAGTAGCAATCAGCCCCAGCATTTT	CASRRSRQSSSNQPQHF
TRBV7-6	-	TRBJ2-3	many	TGTGCCAGCAGCTTAGCTAACCAGGCACCATTTGCCGCAGATACGCAGTATTTT	CASSLANQAPFAADTQYF
TRBV24-1	-	TRBJ2-2	many	TGTGCCACCAGTGATACTAGGGCAGAGGGAAACACCGGGGAGCTGTTTTTT	CATSDTRAEGNTGELFF
TRBV5-6	TRBD1	TRBJ1-1	few	TGTGCCAGCAGCTGGACAGGGGGATACACTGAAGCTTTCTTT	CASSWTGGYTEAFF
TRBV12-3/TRBV12-4	-	TRBJ2-1	-	TGTGCCAGCAGTATGACTAGTTATGAGCAGTTCTTC	CASSMTSYEQFF
TRBV9	-	TRBJ2-2	-	TGTGCCAGCAGCGTAGCGGCTAGCGTGAACACCGGGGAGCTGTTTTTT	CASSVAASVNTGELFF
TRBV24-1	TRBD1	TRBJ1-2	few	TGTGCCACCAGTGACCACAGGGGTTATGGCTACACCTTC	CATSDHRGYGYTF
TRBV6-4	-	TRBJ1-2	-	TGTGCCAGCAGTTTGGAGGAGGACTATGGCTACACCTTC	CASSLEEDYGYTF
TRBV6-5	-	TRBJ2-7	few	TGTGCCAGCAGTTACTCGGAGGGGGCCCACTACGAGCAGTACTTC	CASSYSEGAHYEQYF
TRBV11-3	-	TRBJ2-7	many	TGTGCCAGCAGCTTCCCCCGGACAGCCTACGAGCAGTACTTC	CASSFPRTAYEQYF
TRBV7-9	TRBD1	TRBJ1-2	many	TGTGCCAGCAGCTTAGGACAGGGGAGGGGTGGACACTATGGCTACACCTTC	CASSLGQGRGGHYGYTF
TRBV20-1	TRBD2	TRBJ2-1	many	TGCAGTGCTTATCTAGCGGGCACTTACAATGAGCAGTTCTTC	CSAYLAGTYNEQFF
TRBV9	-	TRBJ1-6	few	TGTGCCAGCAGGCGGGGTTGGGACTCTAATTCACCCCTCCACTTT	CASRRGWDSNSPLHF
TRBV6-1	TRBD2	TRBJ2-7	many	TGTGCCAGCAGCCCCCGGCCAGCGGGAGCACGTGAGCAGTACTTC	CASSPRPAGAREQYF
TRBV7-2	-	TRBJ2-3	many	TGTGCCACCAAACCGAGGCCCACAGATACGCAGTATTTT	CATKPRPTDTQYF
TRBV5-5	-	TRBJ2-7	many	TGTGCCAGCAGCATGACAGGAATTCTCGAGCAGTACTTC	CASSMTGILEQYF
TRBV28	-	TRBJ1-5	few	TGTGCCAGCAGTTTAGTAGTGGGGGTTGGGGGGCTTAATCAGCCCCAGCATTTT	CASSLVVGVGGLNQPQHF
TRBV5-1	TRBD1	TRBJ1-1	many	TGCGCCAGCAGCTTGGGCCGACAGGGCGTGAACACTGAAGCTTTCTTT	CASSLGRQGVNTEAFF